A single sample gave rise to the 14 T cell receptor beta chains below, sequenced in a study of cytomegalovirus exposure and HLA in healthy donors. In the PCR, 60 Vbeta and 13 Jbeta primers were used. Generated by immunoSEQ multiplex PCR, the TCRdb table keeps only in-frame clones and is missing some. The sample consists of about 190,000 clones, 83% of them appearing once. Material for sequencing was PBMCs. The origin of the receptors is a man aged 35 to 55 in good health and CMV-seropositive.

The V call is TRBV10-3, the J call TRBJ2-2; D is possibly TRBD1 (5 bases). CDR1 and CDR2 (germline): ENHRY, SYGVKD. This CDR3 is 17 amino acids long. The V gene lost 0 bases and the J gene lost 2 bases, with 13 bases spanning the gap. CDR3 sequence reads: CAISESSIQVNTGELFF. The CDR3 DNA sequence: TGTGCCATCAGTGAGTCCAGCATACAGGTTAACACCGGGGAGCTGTTTTTT.

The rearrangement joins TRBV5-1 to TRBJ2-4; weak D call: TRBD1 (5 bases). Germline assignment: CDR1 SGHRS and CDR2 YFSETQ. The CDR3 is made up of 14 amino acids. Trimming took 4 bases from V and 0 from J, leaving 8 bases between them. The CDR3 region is CASSPTVAKNIQYF. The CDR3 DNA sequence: TGCGCCAGCAGCCCGACAGTAGCCAAAAACATTCAGTACTTC.

This CDR3 is CASSLRDNDTGYTF. The CDR3 nucleotides are TGCGCCAGCAGCCTTCGGGACAACGACACGGGCTACACCTTC. This rearrangement joins TRBV5-1 to TRBJ1-2, with D maybe TRBD1 (6 bases). Germline CDR1 reads SGHRS; CDR2 reads YFSETQ. This CDR3 contains 14 residues. The V end was cut by 4 bases, the J end by 8 bases, with 18 bases between.

The CDR3 coding sequence is TGTGCCAGCAGCTTGGGGCGCGGCTCACAAGAGACCCAGTACTTC. This translates into CASSLGRGSQETQYF. V and J are TRBV5-4 and TRBJ2-5; D remains ambiguous. Trimming left V 0 bases short and J 2 bases short, with 11 bases between. Germline values: CDR1 SGHNT, CDR2 YYREEE (reference sequence). The CDR3 runs to 15 residues.

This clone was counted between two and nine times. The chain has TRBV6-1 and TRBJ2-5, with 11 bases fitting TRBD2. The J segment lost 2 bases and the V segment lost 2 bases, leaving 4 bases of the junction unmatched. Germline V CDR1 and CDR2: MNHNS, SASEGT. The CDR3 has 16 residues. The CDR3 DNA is TGTGCCAGCAGTGAATGGTCTAGCGGGAGGCAAGAGACCCAGTACTTC. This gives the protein CASSEWSSGRQETQYF.

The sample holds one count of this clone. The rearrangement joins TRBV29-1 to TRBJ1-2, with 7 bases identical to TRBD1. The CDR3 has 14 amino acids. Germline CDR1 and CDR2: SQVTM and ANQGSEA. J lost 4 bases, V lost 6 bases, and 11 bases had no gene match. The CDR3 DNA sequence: TGCAGCGTGCAGGGGGTCTCTCTCGGCTATGGCTACACCTTC. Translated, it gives CSVQGVSLGYGYTF.

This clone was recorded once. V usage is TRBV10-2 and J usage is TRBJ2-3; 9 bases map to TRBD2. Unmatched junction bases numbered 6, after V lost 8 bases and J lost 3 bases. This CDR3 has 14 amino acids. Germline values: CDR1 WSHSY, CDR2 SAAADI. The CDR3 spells CASGGSGRTDTQYF. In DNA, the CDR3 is TGCGCCAGCGGGGGTAGCGGGAGAACAGATACGCAGTATTTT.

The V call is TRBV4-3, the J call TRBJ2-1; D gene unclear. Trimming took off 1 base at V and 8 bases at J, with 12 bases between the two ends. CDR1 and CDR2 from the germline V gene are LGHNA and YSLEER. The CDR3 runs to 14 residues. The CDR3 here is CASSQVGSGDEQFF. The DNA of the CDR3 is TGCGCCAGCAGCCAAGTGGGCAGTGGCGATGAGCAGTTCTTC.

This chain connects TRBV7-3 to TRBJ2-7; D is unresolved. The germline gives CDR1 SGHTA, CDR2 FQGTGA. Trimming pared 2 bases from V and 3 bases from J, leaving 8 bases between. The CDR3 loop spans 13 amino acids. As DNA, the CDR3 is TGTGCCAGCAGCTTAGGAGACGGCTACGAGCAGTACTTC. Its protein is CASSLGDGYEQYF.

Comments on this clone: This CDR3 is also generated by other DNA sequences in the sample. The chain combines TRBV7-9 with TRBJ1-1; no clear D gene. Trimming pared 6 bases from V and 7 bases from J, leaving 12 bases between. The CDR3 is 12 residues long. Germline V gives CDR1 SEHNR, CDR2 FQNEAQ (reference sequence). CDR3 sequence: CASSLGQSEAFF. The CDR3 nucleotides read TGTGCCAGCAGTCTGGGCCAAAGTGAAGCTTTCTTT.

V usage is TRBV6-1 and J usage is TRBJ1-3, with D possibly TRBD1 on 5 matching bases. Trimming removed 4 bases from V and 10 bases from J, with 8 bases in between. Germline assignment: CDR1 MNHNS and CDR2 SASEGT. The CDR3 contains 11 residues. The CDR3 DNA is TGTGCCAGCAGTGGTCGGGGGACCATATATTTT. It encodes CASSGRGTIYF.

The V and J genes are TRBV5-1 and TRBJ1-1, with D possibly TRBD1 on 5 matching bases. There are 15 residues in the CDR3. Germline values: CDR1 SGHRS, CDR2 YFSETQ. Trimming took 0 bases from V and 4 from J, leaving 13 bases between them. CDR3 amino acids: CASSLGGGPGTEAFF. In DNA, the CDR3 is TGCGCCAGCAGCTTGGGGGGGGGACCAGGCACTGAAGCTTTCTTT.

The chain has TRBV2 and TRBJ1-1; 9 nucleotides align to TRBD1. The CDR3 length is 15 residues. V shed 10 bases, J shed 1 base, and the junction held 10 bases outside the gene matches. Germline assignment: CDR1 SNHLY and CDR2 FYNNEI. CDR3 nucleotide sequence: TGTGCCACTCGGGACAGGGAATTACAGAACACTGAAGCTTTCTTT. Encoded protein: CATRDRELQNTEAFF.

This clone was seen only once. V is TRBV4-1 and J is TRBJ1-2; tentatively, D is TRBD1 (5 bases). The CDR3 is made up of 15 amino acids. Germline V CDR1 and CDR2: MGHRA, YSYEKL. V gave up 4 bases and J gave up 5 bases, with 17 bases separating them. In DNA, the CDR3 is TGCGCCAGCAGCCTCGATTACGGGGGTCGTTATGGCTACACCTTC. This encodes CASSLDYGGRYGYTF.